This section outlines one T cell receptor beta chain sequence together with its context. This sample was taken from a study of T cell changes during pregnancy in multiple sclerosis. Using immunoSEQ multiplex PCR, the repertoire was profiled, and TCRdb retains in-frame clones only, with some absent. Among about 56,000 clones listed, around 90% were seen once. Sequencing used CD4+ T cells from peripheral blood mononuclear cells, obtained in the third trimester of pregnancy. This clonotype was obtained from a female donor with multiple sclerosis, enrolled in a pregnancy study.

The CDR3 reads CASSSLAQGIIQPQHF. CDR3 DNA sequence: TGTGCCAGTAGTAGTCTGGCGCAGGGTATTATTCAGCCCCAGCATTTT. The chain combines TRBV19 with TRBJ1-5; D is possibly TRBD1 (5 bases). This CDR3 has 16 residues. Germline V gene lookup returns CDR1 LNHDA and CDR2 SQIVND (reference sequence). The germline V and J ends were trimmed by 4 bases and 6 bases, with 19 bases remaining between them.